The present T cell receptor beta chain was sequenced within a study of blood T cells in healthy people across ages. Remarks on this clonotype: Its target is not known.

Through a sample-barcoded 5' primer and a J-beta primer mix, a second PCR was run for roughly 6 to 11 cycles. Every cDNA molecule carried a tag from a template-switch adaptor bearing 12 random nucleotides. TCRdb redid the calling of the 5' RACE reads with MiXCR, one entry per CDR3 protein. The profile shows approximately 690,000 distinct CDR3 sequences, 58% of them singletons. The CDR3 runs 13 residues. The germline gives CDR1 DFQATT, CDR2 SNEGSKA (reference sequence). V lost 6 bases and J lost 8, with 16 bases in between. The study's findings and limits: Naive and antigen-experienced cells could not be conclusively compared, given unsorted PBMCs.

The specimen was blood. The chain employs TRBV20-1 and TRBJ1-4, with a tentative D call TRBD1 (5 bases). The TCR comes from a man in his 60s in good health. The CDR3 reads CSAPGGGGEKLFF. DNA of the CDR3: TGCAGTGCCCCGGGTGGGGGGGGGGAAAAACTGTTTTTT.